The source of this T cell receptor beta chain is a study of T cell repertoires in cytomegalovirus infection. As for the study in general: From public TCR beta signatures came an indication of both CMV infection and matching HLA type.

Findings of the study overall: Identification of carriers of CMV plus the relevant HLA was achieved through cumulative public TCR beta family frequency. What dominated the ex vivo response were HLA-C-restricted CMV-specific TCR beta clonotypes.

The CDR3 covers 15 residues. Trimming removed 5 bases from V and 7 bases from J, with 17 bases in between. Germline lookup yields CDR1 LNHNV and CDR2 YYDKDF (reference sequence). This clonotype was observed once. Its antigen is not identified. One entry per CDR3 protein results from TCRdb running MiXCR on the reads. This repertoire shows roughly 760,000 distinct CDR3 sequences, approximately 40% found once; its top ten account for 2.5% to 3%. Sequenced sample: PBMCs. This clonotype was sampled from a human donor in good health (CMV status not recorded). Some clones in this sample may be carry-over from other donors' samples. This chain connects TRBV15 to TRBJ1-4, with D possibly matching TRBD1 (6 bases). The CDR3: CATSLRRGSGEKLFF. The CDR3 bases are TGTGCCACCAGCTTGCGCAGGGGATCGGGTGAAAAACTGTTTTTT.